A selection of T cell receptor beta chains follows, all from one sample in a study of T cell changes during pregnancy in multiple sclerosis. TCRdb's table, derived via immunoSEQ multiplex PCR, lists solely in-frame clones and lacks some. This table has under 30,000 clones, around 89% appearing once. This material consisted of CD4+ T cells from peripheral blood mononuclear cells, taken in the first trimester of pregnancy. These receptors originate from a female donor in good health, enrolled as a control in a pregnancy study. The CDR3 runs from the conserved cysteine through the conserved F or W. A D gene is named only where the DNA matches it firmly. Size is omitted from some rows. Given values are once, few, many or a class for expanded clones.

- TRBJ2-1 TRBV15 TRBD2 TGTGCCACCAGCCCCCGCATGGGGGGGGGTTTCTCCAATCACCGGCAGTTCTTC CATSPRMGGGFSNHRQFF
- TRBJ2-3 TRBV29-1 - TGCAGCGTTGACAGAGGTCTTAGCACAGATACGCAGTATTTT CSVDRGLSTDTQYF
- TRBJ1-2 TRBV7-9 - TGTGCCAGCAGCCGCCGTGGAGGGGATGGCTACACCTTC CASSRRGGDGYTF
- TRBJ2-2 TRBV10-3 TRBD1 TGTGCCATCAGTGACAGCCGGGACAGGGTCCTTTCCGGGGAGCTGTTTTTT CAISDSRDRVLSGELFF
- TRBJ1-1 TRBV5-6 TRBD1 TGTGCCAGCAGCTTTTTAGGGGGCGTCGCTGAAGCTTTCTTT CASSFLGGVAEAFF
- TRBJ1-5 TRBV28 - TGTGCCAGCAGCATACGGTTCTCAGGGAATCAGCCCCAGCATTTT CASSIRFSGNQPQHF
- TRBJ2-7 TRBV11-2 TRBD2 TGTGCCAGCAGCTTAAGGTCCAGCGGGGTTGTATACGAGCAGTACTTC CASSLRSSGVVYEQYF
- TRBJ2-1 TRBV18 TRBD2 TGTGCCAGCTCACCAGAGAATGGACTAGGAGAGCAGTTCTTC CASSPENGLGEQFF
few TRBJ1-6 TRBV7-8 TRBD1 TGTGCCAGCAGCGCGGACAGGGGACCCCTCCACTTT CASSADRGPLHF
- TRBJ2-1 TRBV4-3 TRBD2 TGCGCCAGCAGCCAAGTAATTCAATGGACTAGTCTGTTCTTC CASSQVIQWTSLFF
- TRBJ1-1 TRBV11-1 TRBD1 TGTGCCAGCAGCTTAAACAGGGGCGGGGAAGCTTTCTTT CASSLNRGGEAFF
- TRBJ1-1 TRBV28 - TGTGCCAGCAGTTTTCCGAAGGGGTCGAGCACTGAAGCTTTCTTT CASSFPKGSSTEAFF
- TRBJ2-7 TRBV6-1 - TGTGCCAGTCCCAGGGGCAGGGACGACGAGCAGTACTTC CASPRGRDDEQYF
once TRBJ1-3 TRBV6-5 - TGTGCCAGCACGGAGGGCGGACAACCTGGAAACACCATATATTTT CASTEGGQPGNTIYF
- TRBJ2-3 TRBV15 TRBD2 TGTGCCACCAGCAGAGTGGCGGGAGGTGCAGAAGATACGCAGTATTTT CATSRVAGGAEDTQYF
- TRBJ2-6 TRBV11-2 - TGTGCCAGCAGCTTAGCCCCAGGGTCTGGGGCCAACGTCCTGACTTTC CASSLAPGSGANVLTF
- TRBJ2-1 TRBV6-1 TRBD2 TGTGCCAGCAGTGGACTAGCGGGGGGCAATGAGCAGTTCTTC CASSGLAGGNEQFF
- TRBJ1-5 TRBV27 - TGTGCCAGCAGCGACAGGTCCGATCAGCCCCAGCATTTT CASSDRSDQPQHF
- TRBJ2-1 TRBV28 TRBD1 TGTGCCAGCAGCTTACAGGGGGTTTCCTACAATGAGCAGTTCTTC CASSLQGVSYNEQFF
once TRBJ2-1 TRBV5-1 TRBD1 TGCGCCAGCAGCTCCGCGGGACAGGGGTTCAATGAGCAGTTCTTC CASSSAGQGFNEQFF
- TRBJ2-1 TRBV2 TRBD2 TGTGCCAGCAGTGACTTGGGACTAGCGGGAGGGCCCCCCTACAATGAGCAGTTCTTC CASSDLGLAGGPPYNEQFF
- TRBJ2-7 TRBV7-9 TRBD2 TGTGCCAGCAGCTCGTTGAGGGGACTAGCGGGCACTGGGATCGAGCAGTACTTC CASSSLRGLAGTGIEQYF
- TRBJ2-2 TRBV19 - TGTGCCAGTAGTAGCGGTGACGACACCGGGGAGCTGTTTTTT CASSSGDDTGELFF
- TRBJ2-1 TRBV7-9 - TGTGCCAGCAGCTTATTAGCAAATGAGCAGTTCTTC CASSLLANEQFF
once TRBJ1-6 TRBV27 - TGTGCCAGCAGCCCTGGGGGGGCACGTAATTCACCCCTCCACTTT CASSPGGARNSPLHF
- TRBJ2-2 TRBV12-5 - TGTGCTAGTGGTTTGGTACAGGTAACAGGGAACACCGGGGAGCTGTTTTTT CASGLVQVTGNTGELFF
- TRBJ2-3 TRBV7-9 - TGTGCCAGCAGCTTAGGGCGGGGCTCAGACCCGCAGTATTTT CASSLGRGSDPQYF
few TRBJ1-2 TRBV7-2 - TGTGCCAGCATCTATCCCGATGGCTACACCTTC CASIYPDGYTF
- TRBJ2-5 TRBV2 TRBD1 TGTGCCAGCGGACGGACAGGGGAAGAGACCCAGTACTTC CASGRTGEETQYF
- TRBJ1-5 TRBV6-5 - TGTGCCAGCAGTTATTACAGGGATAATCAGCCCCAGCATTTT CASSYYRDNQPQHF
- TRBJ2-5 TRBV7-9 TRBD1 TGTGCCAGCAGCTCCGGGACAGTATTCCAGTACTTC CASSSGTVFQYF
- TRBJ2-2 TRBV4-3 - TGCGCCAGCAGCCTTAGTGCCACCGGGGAGCTGTTTTTT CASSLSATGELFF
- TRBJ2-5 TRBV29-1 TRBD2 TGCAGCGTTACAGATGTAGCGGGGGGGCCGGAGACCCAGTACTTC CSVTDVAGGPETQYF
- TRBJ1-4 TRBV7-2 TRBD1 TGTGCCAGCAGCAGGGACAGGCTATCAACTAATGAAAAACTGTTTTTT CASSRDRLSTNEKLFF
- TRBJ1-3 TRBV19 - TGTGCCAGTAGCATGGGGCAAGGTGGAAACACCATATATTTT CASSMGQGGNTIYF
once TRBJ1-4 TRBV6-5 TRBD1 TGTGCCAGCAGTTTAACAGGGGATGAAAAACTGTTTTTT CASSLTGDEKLFF
few TRBJ2-7 TRBV10-2 TRBD2 TGCGCCAGCAGTGAGTCGACTAGCGGGGCATCCTACGAGCAGTACTTC CASSESTSGASYEQYF
- TRBJ1-2 TRBV9 - TGTGCCAGCAGCCAGAGTGGAGGGGCGCGTGGCTACACCTTC CASSQSGGARGYTF
- TRBJ1-2 TRBV6-6 - TGTGCCACCCTGGGGCTGACAGCTAACTATGGCTACACCTTC CATLGLTANYGYTF
- TRBJ1-5 TRBV6-5 - TGTGCCAGCAGTTACGACAGGAAGCAGCCCCAGCATTTT CASSYDRKQPQHF
once TRBJ1-1 TRBV5-1 TRBD1 TGCGCCAGCAGCGCACAGGGGGCACCCAACACTGAAGCTTTCTTT CASSAQGAPNTEAFF
once TRBJ2-2 TRBV7-6 TRBD1 TGTGCCAGCAGCCACGGGACAGGGTTGAGGGAGCTGTTTTTT CASSHGTGLRELFF
- TRBJ1-2 TRBV11-2 TRBD1 TGTGCCAGCAGACTTAACAGGGGGCAGCGTCGGAGCTACACCTTC CASRLNRGQRRSYTF
- TRBJ2-7 TRBV28 TRBD2 TGTGCCAGCACCTCTCCCGGGGGGGACTCCTACGAGCAGTACTTC CASTSPGGDSYEQYF
- TRBJ1-4 TRBV6-1 TRBD1 TGTGCCAGCAATCCGGGACAGGGAGCTGAAAAACTGTTTTTT CASNPGQGAEKLFF
- TRBJ2-5 TRBV7-9 - TGTGCCAGCAGCTTATGGGCCAGCCCGAACAAAGAGACCCAGTACTTC CASSLWASPNKETQYF